Listed here are 18 T cell receptor beta chains from one sample, sequenced in a study of control samples from healthy donors and cancer patients (dated by TCRdb to the early 2020s). Library method: the immunoSEQ multiplex PCR assay. TCRdb's version of the immuneACCESS table is confined to in-frame rearrangements and falls short of the full clone set. An unresolved V gene accounts for under half of the shortfall where checked; the remainder is of unknown origin. Counted in this sample were some 190,000 clones; roughly nine tenths of them appeared once. The ten largest clones capture less than 2% of the sample. Sequenced sample: blood. The receptors shown here come from a man aged 30-40 years in good health.

This clone was detected once. The J gene is TRBJ1-4, the V gene TRBV2; D not resolved. Trimming removed 7 bases at V and 8 bases at J, with 14 bases between. The CDR3 totals 13 residues. Germline V lookup: CDR1 SNHLY, CDR2 FYNNEI. In DNA form, the CDR3 reads TGTGCCAGCATGGTGGCAGGATGGGAAAAACTGTTTTTT. Its translation is CASMVAGWEKLFF.

The chain joins TRBV30 to TRBJ1-5; maybe TRBD1 (5 bases). The CDR3 consists of 13 residues. The germline V and J ends were trimmed by 5 bases and 0 bases, with 8 bases remaining between them. Germline values: CDR1 GTSNPN, CDR2 SVGIG (reference sequence). CDR3 in DNA: TGTGCCTGGTCTAGGGGTAGCAATCAGCCCCAGCATTTT. It yields the protein CAWSRGSNQPQHF.

This sequence joins TRBV5-4 and TRBJ1-4; no clear D. CDR1 and CDR2 (germline): SGHNT, YYREEE (reference sequence). The V and J ends lost 4 bases and 0 bases respectively, with 19 bases between them. This CDR3 has 18 residues. CDR3 amino acids: CASSPDYGQVATNEKLFF. CDR3 coding DNA: TGTGCCAGCAGCCCTGATTACGGGCAGGTTGCAACTAATGAAAAACTGTTTTTT.

The V call is TRBV19, the J call TRBJ2-2; TRBD1 matches 11 bases. Germline V gene lookup returns CDR1 LNHDA and CDR2 SQIVND (reference sequence). CDR3 length: 17 amino acids. V lost 5 bases, J lost 5 bases, and 10 bases stayed unmatched. CDR3 region: CASSPRTGGVGTGELFF. CDR3 nucleotide sequence: TGTGCCAGTAGTCCGCGGACAGGGGGCGTCGGAACCGGGGAGCTGTTTTTT.

CDR3 coding DNA: TGTGCCAGCAGTTCGGGACAGGCCTTGCGTTACACCTTC. This codes for CASSSGQALRYTF. The chain employs TRBV27 and TRBJ1-2; TRBD1 aligns across 8 bases. The germline V gene has CDR1 MNHEY and CDR2 SMNVEV (reference sequence). The CDR3 covers 13 residues. V lost 4 bases to trimming and J lost 11 bases; unmatched junction nucleotides: 9.

The rearrangement links TRBV9 to TRBJ2-1; the D gene is possibly TRBD1 (5 bases). Trimming cost V 0 bases and J 4 bases, with 23 bases left between them. Germline-derived CDR1 and CDR2 are SGDLS and YYNGEE. This CDR3 region has 19 residues. In DNA, the CDR3 is TGTGCCAGCAGCGTAGGGCGCGGAGATAACAGGTACATTTACAATGAGCAGTTCTTC. Its protein product is CASSVGRGDNRYIYNEQFF.

This chain links TRBV9 with TRBJ1-2; D possibly corresponds to TRBD1 (5 bases). This CDR3 is 17 amino acids long. V lost 0 bases and J lost 1, with 16 bases in between. Germline values: CDR1 SGDLS, CDR2 YYNGEE. This CDR3 reads CASSVGQKNDYNYGYTF. CDR3 coding DNA: TGTGCCAGCAGCGTAGGACAGAAAAATGACTATAACTATGGCTACACCTTC.

This rearrangement joins TRBV2 to TRBJ1-2, with D tentatively TRBD1 (5 bases). The germline gives CDR1 SNHLY, CDR2 FYNNEI. V lost 3 bases, J lost 2 bases, and 7 bases lay in between. CDR3 length equals 13 residues. DNA of the CDR3: TGTGCCAGCAGTGACGGGGGGAACTATGGCTACACCTTC. Amino acid sequence: CASSDGGNYGYTF. Supplemented by reference TRBV2 and TRBJ1-2, the full variable domain reads EPEVTQTPSHQVTQMGQEVILRCVPISNHLYFYWYRQILGQKVEFLVSFYNNEISEKSEIFDDQFSVERPDGSNFTLKIRSTKLEDSAMYFCASSDGGNYGYTFGSGTRLTVV.

The rearrangement uses TRBV30 and TRBJ2-3, with TRBD2 identical over 11 bases. This CDR3 comprises 16 residues. Germline V gene lookup returns CDR1 GTSNPN and CDR2 SVGIG (reference sequence). The V gene end was trimmed by 2 bases and the J gene end by 6 bases; junction bases not matched to a gene: 10. For the CDR3, the DNA is TGTGCCTGGAGTCCCGGGACTAGCGGTATTAGGGATACGCAGTATTTT. This translates into CAWSPGTSGIRDTQYF.

The chain carries TRBV3-1 (or the pseudogene TRBV3-2) and TRBJ2-3; 8 positions agree with TRBD2. V trimming: 0 bases; J trimming: 1 base; junction bases outside the gene matches: 3. The V gene's germline CDR1 is LGHDT and CDR2 YNNKEL (reference sequence). This CDR3 comprises 16 residues. CDR3 nucleotide sequence: TGTGCCAGCAGCCAAGATCGGCGGGGGGGCACAGATACGCAGTATTTT. Translated: CASSQDRRGGTDTQYF.

The chain joins TRBV29-1 to TRBJ1-2; 9 bases are shared with TRBD1. Germline V gene data show CDR1 as SQVTM and CDR2 as ANQGSEA. The CDR3 has 12 residues. V gave up 4 bases and J gave up 8 bases; unmatched junction bases: 5. CDR3 residues: CSVGGQGVGYTF. As DNA, the CDR3 is TGCAGCGTTGGGGGACAGGGTGTAGGCTACACCTTC.

This sequence joins TRBV27 and TRBJ1-5; D is unresolved. From germline, CDR1 is MNHEY and CDR2 SMNVEV (reference sequence). The CDR3 contains 13 residues. V lost 6 bases, J lost 4 bases, and 10 bases lay in between. The CDR3 region is CASSRADNQPQHF. The CDR3 DNA sequence: TGTGCCAGCAGCCGGGCAGATAATCAGCCCCAGCATTTT.

V usage is TRBV5-1 and J usage is TRBJ1-2, with 11 bases fitting TRBD1. The CDR3 contains 15 residues. Germline CDR1 and CDR2: SGHRS and YFSETQ. V was pared by 4 bases and J by 4 bases, with 6 bases of the junction left unmatched. CDR3 in DNA: TGCGCCAGCAGCGATCCGGGACAGGGGGGCTATGGCTACACCTTC. It translates to CASSDPGQGGYGYTF.

The chain recombines TRBV3-1 (or the pseudogene TRBV3-2) with TRBJ2-3; D is undetermined. Trimming removed 4 bases at V and 8 bases at J, with 16 bases between. Germline CDR1 LGHDT, CDR2 YNNKEL (reference sequence). The CDR3 sequence is 14 residues long. As DNA, the CDR3 is TGTGCCAGCAGCCGAAGAGCGTCCGAACTTACGCAGTATTTT. Its protein is CASSRRASELTQYF.

This clone was recorded only once. V and J are TRBV6-4 and TRBJ1-5; tentatively, D is TRBD1 (6 bases). V was clipped by 3 bases and J by 7 bases, with 16 bases between them. Germline loops: CDR1 MRHNA, CDR2 SNTAGT. The CDR3 contains 15 residues. The CDR3 sequence is CASSESVGGGQPQHF. The CDR3 coding sequence is TGTGCCAGCAGTGAATCGGTAGGGGGTGGGCAGCCCCAGCATTTT.

V gene TRBV3-1 (or the pseudogene TRBV3-2) combines with J gene TRBJ2-2; no firm D call. The germline V gene encodes CDR1 LGHDT and CDR2 YNNKEL (reference sequence). Deletions cut 4 bases from V and 6 bases from J, with 12 bases between. The CDR3 runs 14 residues. CDR3 loop: CASSPFLSAGELFF. The CDR3, as DNA: TGTGCCAGCAGCCCCTTTTTGAGTGCCGGGGAGCTGTTTTTT.

The chain has TRBV7-6 and TRBJ1-1; no reliable D call. V was trimmed by 5 bases and J by 0 bases, leaving 4 bases between them. Germline CDR1 is SGHVS and CDR2 is FNYEAQ. The CDR3 runs 12 residues. This chain's CDR3 is CASSPVNTEAFF. The CDR3 DNA follows: TGTGCCAGCAGCCCCGTGAACACTGAAGCTTTCTTT.

The chain carries TRBV5-4 and TRBJ2-7, with D hard to call. The CDR3 contains 14 residues. The germline gives CDR1 SGHNT, CDR2 YYREEE (reference sequence). The V gene lost 0 bases and the J gene lost 5 bases, with 12 bases spanning the gap. DNA of the CDR3: TGTGCCAGCAGCTTGGGATGGGGTTCCAACGAGCAGTACTTC. As protein: CASSLGWGSNEQYF.